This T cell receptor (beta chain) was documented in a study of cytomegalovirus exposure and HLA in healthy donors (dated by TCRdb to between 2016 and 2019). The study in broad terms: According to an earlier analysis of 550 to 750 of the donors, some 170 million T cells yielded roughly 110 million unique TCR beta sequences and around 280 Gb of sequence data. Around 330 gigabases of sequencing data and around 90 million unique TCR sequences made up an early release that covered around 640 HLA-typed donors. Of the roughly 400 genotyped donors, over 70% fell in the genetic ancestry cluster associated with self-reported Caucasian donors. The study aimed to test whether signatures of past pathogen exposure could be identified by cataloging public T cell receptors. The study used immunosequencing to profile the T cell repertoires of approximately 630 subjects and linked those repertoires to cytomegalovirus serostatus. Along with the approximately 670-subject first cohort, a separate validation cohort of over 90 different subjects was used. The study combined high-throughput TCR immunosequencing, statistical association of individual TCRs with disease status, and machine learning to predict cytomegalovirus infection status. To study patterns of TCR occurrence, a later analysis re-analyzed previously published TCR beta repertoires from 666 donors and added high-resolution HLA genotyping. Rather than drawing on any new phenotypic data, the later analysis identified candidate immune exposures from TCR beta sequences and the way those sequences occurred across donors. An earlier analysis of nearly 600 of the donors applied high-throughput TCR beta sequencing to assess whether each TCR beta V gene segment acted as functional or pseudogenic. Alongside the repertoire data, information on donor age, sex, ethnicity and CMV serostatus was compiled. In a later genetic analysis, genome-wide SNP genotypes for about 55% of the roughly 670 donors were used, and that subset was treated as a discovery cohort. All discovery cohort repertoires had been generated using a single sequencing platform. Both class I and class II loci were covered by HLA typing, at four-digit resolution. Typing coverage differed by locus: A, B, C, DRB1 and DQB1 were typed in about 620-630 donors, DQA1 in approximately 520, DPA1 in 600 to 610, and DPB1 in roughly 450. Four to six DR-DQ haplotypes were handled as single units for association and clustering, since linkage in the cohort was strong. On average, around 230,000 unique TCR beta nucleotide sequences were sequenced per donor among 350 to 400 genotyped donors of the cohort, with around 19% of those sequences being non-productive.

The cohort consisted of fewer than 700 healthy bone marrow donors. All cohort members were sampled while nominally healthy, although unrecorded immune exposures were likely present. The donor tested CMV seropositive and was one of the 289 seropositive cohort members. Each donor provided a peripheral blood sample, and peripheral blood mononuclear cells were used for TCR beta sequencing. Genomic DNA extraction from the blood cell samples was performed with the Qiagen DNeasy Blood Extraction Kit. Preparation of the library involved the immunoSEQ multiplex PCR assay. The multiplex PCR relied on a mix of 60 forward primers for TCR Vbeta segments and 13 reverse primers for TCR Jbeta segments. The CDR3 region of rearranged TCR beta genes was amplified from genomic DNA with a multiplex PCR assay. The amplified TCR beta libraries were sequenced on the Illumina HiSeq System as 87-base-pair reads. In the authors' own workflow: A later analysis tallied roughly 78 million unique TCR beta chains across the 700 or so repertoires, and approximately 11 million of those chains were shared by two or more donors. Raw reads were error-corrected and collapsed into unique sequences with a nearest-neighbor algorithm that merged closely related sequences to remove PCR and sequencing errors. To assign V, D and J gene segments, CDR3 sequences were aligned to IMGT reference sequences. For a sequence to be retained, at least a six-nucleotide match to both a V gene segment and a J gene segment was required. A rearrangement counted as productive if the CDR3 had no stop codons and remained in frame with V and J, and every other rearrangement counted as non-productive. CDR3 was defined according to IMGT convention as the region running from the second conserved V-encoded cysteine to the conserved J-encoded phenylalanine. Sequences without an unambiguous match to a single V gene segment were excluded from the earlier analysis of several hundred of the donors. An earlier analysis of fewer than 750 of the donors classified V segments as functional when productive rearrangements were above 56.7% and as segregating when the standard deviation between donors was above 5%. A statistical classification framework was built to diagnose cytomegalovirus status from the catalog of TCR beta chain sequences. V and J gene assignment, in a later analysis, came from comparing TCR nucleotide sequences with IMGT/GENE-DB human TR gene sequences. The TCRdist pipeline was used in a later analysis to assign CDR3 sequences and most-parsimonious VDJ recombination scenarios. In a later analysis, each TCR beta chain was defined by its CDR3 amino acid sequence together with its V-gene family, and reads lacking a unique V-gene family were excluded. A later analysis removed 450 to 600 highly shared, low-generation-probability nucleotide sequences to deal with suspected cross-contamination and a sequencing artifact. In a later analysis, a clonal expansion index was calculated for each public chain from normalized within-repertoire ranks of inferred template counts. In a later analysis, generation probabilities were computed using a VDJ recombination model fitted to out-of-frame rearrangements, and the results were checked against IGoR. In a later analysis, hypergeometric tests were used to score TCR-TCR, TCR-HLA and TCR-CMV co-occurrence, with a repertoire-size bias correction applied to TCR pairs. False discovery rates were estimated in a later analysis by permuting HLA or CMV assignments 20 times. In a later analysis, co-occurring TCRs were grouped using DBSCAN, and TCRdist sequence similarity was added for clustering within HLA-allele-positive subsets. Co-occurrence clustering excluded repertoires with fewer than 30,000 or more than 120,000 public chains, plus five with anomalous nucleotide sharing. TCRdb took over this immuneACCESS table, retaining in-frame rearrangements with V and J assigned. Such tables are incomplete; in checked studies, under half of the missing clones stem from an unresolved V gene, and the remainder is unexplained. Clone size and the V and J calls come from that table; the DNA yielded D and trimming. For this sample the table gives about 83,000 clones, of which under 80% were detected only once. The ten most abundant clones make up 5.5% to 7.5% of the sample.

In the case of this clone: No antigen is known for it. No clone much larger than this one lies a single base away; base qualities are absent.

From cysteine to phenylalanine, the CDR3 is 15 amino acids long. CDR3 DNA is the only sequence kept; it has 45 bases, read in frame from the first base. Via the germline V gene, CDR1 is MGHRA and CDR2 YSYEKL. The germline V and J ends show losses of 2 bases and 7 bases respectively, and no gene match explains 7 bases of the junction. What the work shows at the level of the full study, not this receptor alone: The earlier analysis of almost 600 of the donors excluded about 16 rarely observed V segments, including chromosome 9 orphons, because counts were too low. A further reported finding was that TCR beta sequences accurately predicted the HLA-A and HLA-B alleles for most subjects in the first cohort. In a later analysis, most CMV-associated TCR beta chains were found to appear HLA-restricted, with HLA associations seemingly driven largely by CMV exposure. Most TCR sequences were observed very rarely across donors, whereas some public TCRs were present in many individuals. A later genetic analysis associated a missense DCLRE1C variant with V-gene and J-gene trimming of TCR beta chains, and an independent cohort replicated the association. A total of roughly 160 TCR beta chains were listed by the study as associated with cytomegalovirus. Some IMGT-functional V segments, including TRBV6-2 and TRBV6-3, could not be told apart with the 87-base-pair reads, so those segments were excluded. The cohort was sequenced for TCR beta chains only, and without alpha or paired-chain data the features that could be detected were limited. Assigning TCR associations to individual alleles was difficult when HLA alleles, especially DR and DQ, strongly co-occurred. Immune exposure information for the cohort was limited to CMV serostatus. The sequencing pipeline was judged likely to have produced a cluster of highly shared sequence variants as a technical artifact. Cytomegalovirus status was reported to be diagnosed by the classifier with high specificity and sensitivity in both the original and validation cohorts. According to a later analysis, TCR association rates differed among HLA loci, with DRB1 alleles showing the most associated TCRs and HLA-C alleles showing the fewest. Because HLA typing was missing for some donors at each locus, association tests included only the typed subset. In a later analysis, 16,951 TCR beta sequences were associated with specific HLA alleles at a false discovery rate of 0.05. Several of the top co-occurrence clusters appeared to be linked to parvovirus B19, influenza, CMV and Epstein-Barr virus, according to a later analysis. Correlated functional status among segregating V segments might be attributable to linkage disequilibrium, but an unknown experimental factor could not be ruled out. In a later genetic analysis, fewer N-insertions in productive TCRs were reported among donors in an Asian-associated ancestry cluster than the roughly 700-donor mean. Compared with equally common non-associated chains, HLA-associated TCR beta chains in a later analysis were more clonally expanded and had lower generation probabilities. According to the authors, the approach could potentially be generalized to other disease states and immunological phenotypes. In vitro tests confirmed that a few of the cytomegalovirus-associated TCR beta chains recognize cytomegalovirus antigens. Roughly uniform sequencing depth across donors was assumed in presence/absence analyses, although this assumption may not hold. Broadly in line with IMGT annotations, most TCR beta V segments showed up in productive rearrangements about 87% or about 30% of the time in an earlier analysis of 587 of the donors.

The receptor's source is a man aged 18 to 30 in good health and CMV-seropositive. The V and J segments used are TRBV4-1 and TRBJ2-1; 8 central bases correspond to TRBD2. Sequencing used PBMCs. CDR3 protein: CASSQLGLAINEQFF. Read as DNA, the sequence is TGCGCCAGCAGCCAACTTGGACTAGCAATAAATGAGCAGTTCTTC.